This TCR beta chain was obtained from a study of blood T cell repertoires in COVID-19. Per the original methods: Amplified reference gene primers provided the basis for estimating nucleated cell counts. Here immunoSEQ multiplex PCR was the method, and the copy in TCRdb shows in-frame clones only, minus some. V and J calls and clone size are given by that table; D and trimming were obtained from the DNA. The repertoire consists of 140,000 or so clones, with around 77% occurring once and the leading ten covering 8.6%. This clone turned up a few times. This CDR3 has 12 residues. Trimming pared 6 bases from V and 14 bases from J, leaving 17 bases between.

The sequence was obtained from a man aged 45-60 years with active or convalescent COVID-19. Sequenced material: peripheral blood. The chain couples TRBV12-3 or TRBV12-4 to TRBJ2-4, with D perhaps TRBD1 (5 bases). CDR3 DNA: TGTGCCAGCAGCCACGACAGACCCAGGAAGTACTTC. Protein: CASSHDRPRKYF.